The 23 T cell receptor beta chains reported below all come from one sample, sequenced in a study of blood T cell repertoires in COVID-19. TCRdb's copy holds only in-frame clones and misses some; the assay was immunoSEQ multiplex PCR. The table has under 150,000 clones, approximately 89% seen once. Sample: peripheral blood. The origin of the receptors is a woman aged 60-75 years with COVID-19, enrolled during active disease.

The chain uses TRBV11-2 and TRBJ2-3, with a possible D match to TRBD2 (5 bases). The CDR3 runs 14 residues. The germline V gene has CDR1 SGHAT and CDR2 FQNNGV. Between the trimmed V and J ends, which lost 5 bases and 4 bases, there was a span of 13 bases. This chain's CDR3 is CASSLGMRADTQYF. Here the CDR3 DNA reads TGTGCCAGCAGCCTCGGGATGAGGGCAGATACGCAGTATTTT.

The chain carries TRBV15 and TRBJ2-3, with D perhaps TRBD1 (5 bases). This CDR3 has 13 amino acids. Germline CDR1 reads LNHNV; CDR2 reads YYDKDF (reference sequence). The ends were cut back, 7 bases at V and 4 bases at J, with 12 bases in the middle. DNA for the CDR3: TGTGCCACCAAAACCTCAGGGCCAGATACGCAGTATTTT. Its translation is CATKTSGPDTQYF.

The V gene is TRBV3-1 (or the pseudogene TRBV3-2), the J gene TRBJ2-3; 8 bases align to TRBD2. The CDR3 length is 16 residues. The germline CDR1 and CDR2 sequences are LGHDT and YNNKEL (reference sequence). The junction had 12 bases not matched to a gene; V was cut back by 4 bases and J by 6 bases. CDR3 in amino acids: CASSRDVAGKPDTQYF. In DNA form, the CDR3 reads TGTGCCAGCAGCCGGGACGTAGCGGGGAAGCCGGATACGCAGTATTTT.

The V call is TRBV5-1, the J call TRBJ1-3, with TRBD1 identical over 10 bases. The germline gives CDR1 SGHRS, CDR2 YFSETQ. The CDR3 runs to 15 residues. The junction had 3 bases not matched to a gene; V was cut back by 2 bases and J by 4 bases. CDR3 residues: CASSFGTGDGNTIYF. The CDR3 nucleotides read TGCGCCAGCAGCTTTGGGACAGGGGACGGAAACACCATATATTTT.

The chain has TRBV6-2 or TRBV6-3 and TRBJ2-1, with D unresolved. This CDR3 is 15 amino acids long. Per germline, CDR1 MNHEY and CDR2 SVGEGT. Trimming stripped 2 bases from V and 0 bases from J, with 8 bases between. The CDR3 DNA is TGTGCCAGCAGTTACGGGCTGGGCTCCTACAATGAGCAGTTCTTC. As protein: CASSYGLGSYNEQFF.

J is TRBJ1-2 and V is TRBV6-2 or TRBV6-3; D might be TRBD1 (5 bases). CDR1 is MNHEY and CDR2 is SVGEGT in the germline V gene. CDR3 length: 13 residues. The germline V and J ends were trimmed by 2 bases and 2 bases, with 6 bases remaining between them. For the CDR3, the DNA is TGTGCCAGCAGTTACGGGGGGAACTATGGCTACACCTTC. This sequence encodes CASSYGGNYGYTF.

This clone was recorded once. The rearrangement joins TRBV27 to TRBJ2-3; 9 nucleotides match TRBD2. The CDR3 totals 15 residues. V lost 3 bases to trimming and J lost 2 bases; unmatched junction nucleotides: 3. CDR1 is MNHEY and CDR2 is SMNVEV in the germline V gene (reference sequence). CDR3 coding DNA: TGTGCCAGCAGTTTTGCGGGGGGGCCCACAGATACGCAGTATTTT. As protein: CASSFAGGPTDTQYF.

The chain couples TRBV5-1 to TRBJ1-2; D might be TRBD1 (5 bases). This CDR3 region has 15 residues. Germline V CDR1 and CDR2: SGHRS, YFSETQ. Trimming cost V 5 bases and J 4 bases, with 18 bases left between them. Here the CDR3 reads CASSPGEGRTYGYTF. The DNA of the CDR3 is TGCGCCAGCAGTCCTGGGGAGGGGCGTACCTATGGCTACACCTTC.

This chain connects TRBV6-5 to TRBJ1-2, with a weak D call TRBD1 (5 bases). The CDR3 consists of 13 residues. The V end lost 8 bases, the J end lost 3 bases, and 13 bases lay between the germline ends. Germline CDR1 and CDR2: MNHEY and SVGAGI. The CDR3 loop is CASSPQVDYGYTF. As DNA, the CDR3 is TGTGCCAGCTCACCACAGGTCGACTATGGCTACACCTTC.

The rearrangement joins TRBV25-1 to TRBJ1-4; D may be TRBD1 (6 bases). The V and J ends lost 2 bases and 8 bases respectively, with 12 bases between them. CDR3 length: 14 residues. Germline V CDR1 and CDR2: MGHDK, SYGVNS. CDR3 in amino acids: CASSEAGEGEKLFF. The DNA of the CDR3 is TGTGCCAGCAGTGAAGCAGGGGAGGGGGAAAAACTGTTTTTT. Together with reference TRBV25-1 and TRBJ1-4, the CDR3 gives the full variable domain: EADIYQTPRYLVIGTGKKITLECSQTMGHDKMYWYQQDPGMELHLIHYSYGVNSTEKGDLSSESTVSRIRTEHFPLTLESARPSHTSQYLCASSEAGEGEKLFFGSGTQLSVL.

This clone was recorded only once. The gene calls are TRBV4-2 and TRBJ2-7, with 10 bases matching TRBD2. With 4 bases clipped from V and 3 bases from J, the junction kept 6 bases outside the gene matches. CDR1 is LGHNA, CDR2 YNFKEQ, per germline. CDR3 size: 15 residues. CDR3 nucleotide sequence: TGTGCCAGCAGCCCCTCCAGCGGGGGGGACTACGAGCAGTACTTC. Its translation: CASSPSSGGDYEQYF.

The V and J genes are TRBV5-6 and TRBJ2-3, with D possibly matching TRBD2 (6 bases). This CDR3 is built from 16 residues. CDR1 SGHDT and CDR2 YYEEEE come from the germline V gene. V lost 0 bases to trimming and J lost 2 bases, with 13 bases between them. The CDR3 region is CASSLGGRGVTDTQYF. The CDR3 DNA reads as TGTGCCAGCAGCTTGGGAGGTCGCGGGGTCACAGATACGCAGTATTTT.

The V call is TRBV5-1, the J call TRBJ2-3; D is ambiguous. CDR1 and CDR2 from the germline V gene are SGHRS and YFSETQ. V lost 4 bases to trimming and J lost 0 bases, with 6 bases between them. The CDR3 covers 13 residues. Written as DNA, the CDR3 is TGCGCCAGCAGCGGAGCTAGCACAGATACGCAGTATTTT. This translates into CASSGASTDTQYF.

This clone was counted once. The chain joins TRBV18 to TRBJ1-5; TRBD1 matches at 7 bases. In germline, CDR1 is KGHSH, CDR2 LQKENI. J lost 7 bases, V lost 7 bases, and 10 bases had no gene match. The CDR3 is 14 amino acids. CDR3 protein: CASFMTGRNQPQHF. The CDR3 DNA sequence: TGTGCCAGCTTTATGACAGGGAGAAACCAGCCCCAGCATTTT.

The chain carries TRBV12-3 or TRBV12-4 and TRBJ2-5; perhaps TRBD2 as D (6 bases). This CDR3 has 12 amino acids. The ends were cut back, 5 bases at V and 5 bases at J, with 9 bases in the middle. CDR3 DNA: TGTGCCAGCAGTGGCGGGGAGGAGACCCAGTACTTC. As protein: CASSGGEETQYF.

This chain uses TRBV7-8 with TRBJ1-2; 8 bases agree with TRBD1. The CDR3 has 16 residues. V shed 3 bases, J shed 6 bases, and the junction held 12 bases outside the gene matches. From germline, CDR1 is SGHVS and CDR2 FQNEAQ. The CDR3 reads CASSFGLRGRVDGYTF. The CDR3 DNA reads as TGTGCCAGCAGCTTCGGGCTCAGGGGGCGCGTTGATGGCTACACCTTC.

The rearrangement links TRBV27 to TRBJ2-1; 7 nucleotides agree with TRBD2. Trimming took 2 bases from V and 0 from J; bases not matched to a gene: 1. The CDR3 contains 15 residues. Germline V lookup: CDR1 MNHEY, CDR2 SMNVEV (reference sequence). Here the CDR3 reads CASSLGGGSYNEQFF. The DNA for the CDR3 is TGTGCCAGCAGTTTAGGGGGGGGCTCCTACAATGAGCAGTTCTTC.

This CDR3 reads CASSLWYGNTEAFF. In nucleotides, the CDR3 is TGTGCCAGCAGCTTATGGTACGGGAACACTGAAGCTTTCTTT. V usage is TRBV7-2 and J usage is TRBJ1-1; D unclear. The V and J ends lost 2 bases and 1 base respectively, with 8 bases between them. CDR1 is SGHTA and CDR2 is FQGNSA in the germline V gene. This CDR3 contains 14 residues.

The chain carries TRBV7-2 and TRBJ1-3; TRBD1 might be the D (6 bases). This CDR3 spans 15 amino acids. CDR1 and CDR2 (germline): SGHTA, FQGNSA. Trimming removed 3 bases at V and 2 bases at J, with 11 bases between. CDR3 protein: CASSFVGAPGNTIYF. CDR3 nucleotide sequence: TGTGCCAGCAGCTTCGTGGGGGCACCTGGAAACACCATATATTTT.

The chain combines TRBV9 with TRBJ1-4; weak D call: TRBD1 (6 bases). The CDR3 spans 15 residues. Trimming took 3 bases from V and 8 from J, leaving 17 bases between them. Germline CDR1 is SGDLS and CDR2 is YYNGEE. The chain's CDR3 is CASSAEGVAGEKLFF. The CDR3 DNA sequence: TGTGCCAGCAGCGCTGAGGGGGTGGCTGGGGAAAAACTGTTTTTT.

The chain carries TRBV5-6 and TRBJ1-5; maybe TRBD1 (6 bases). Trimming cost V 2 bases and J 3 bases, with 12 bases left between them. Germline V gives CDR1 SGHDT, CDR2 YYEEEE. The CDR3 contains 15 residues. CDR3 loop: CASSFFGGPNQPQHF. The DNA for the CDR3 is TGTGCCAGCAGCTTTTTCGGGGGGCCCAATCAGCCCCAGCATTTT.

This clone was picked up one time. The chain carries TRBV5-1 and TRBJ1-2; 9 nucleotides line up with TRBD1. CDR3 length: 14 amino acids. V gave up 2 bases and J gave up 6 bases; unmatched junction bases: 5. From germline, CDR1 is SGHRS and CDR2 YFSETQ. DNA of the CDR3: TGCGCCAGCAGCTTTACAGGGGGCGCGGATGGCTACACCTTC. The encoded protein is CASSFTGGADGYTF. Together with reference TRBV5-1 and TRBJ1-2, the CDR3 gives the full variable domain: KAGVTQTPRYLIKTRGQQVTLSCSPISGHRSVSWYQQTPGQGLQFLFEYFSETQRNKGNFPGRFSGRQFSNSRSEMNVSTLELGDSALYLCASSFTGGADGYTFGSGTRLTVV.

This chain's CDR3 is CASSLLSGGNTGELFF. CDR3 nucleotide sequence: TGTGCCAGCAGTTTATTATCGGGGGGGAACACCGGGGAGCTGTTTTTT. V usage is TRBV27 and J usage is TRBJ2-2; 7 bases map to TRBD2. Germline CDR1 and CDR2: MNHEY and SMNVEV (reference sequence). The V segment lost 1 base and the J segment 1 base; nucleotides outside the gene matches: 3. The CDR3 is made up of 16 amino acids.